This T cell receptor beta chain was recorded in a study of cytomegalovirus exposure and HLA in healthy donors. Broader study findings: A further, later analysis showed that HLA-associated TCR beta chains (compared with equally common others) were more clonally expanded. Data from an earlier analysis indicated that most TCR beta V segments were productive either about 87% or about 30% of the time.

Both 60 Vbeta primers and 13 Jbeta primers went into the PCR. In the authors' workflow: Later work found 80 million or so unique TCR beta chains, with roughly 11 million shared. The protocol was immunoSEQ multiplex PCR, while the TCRdb copy is restricted to in-frame clones and leaves out a portion. V, J and clone size were drawn from that table, and D and trimming were deduced from the DNA. The sample shows over 200,000 clones, 75% to 80% of them seen only once. Healthy donors of bone marrow made up the group. Worth noting for this clone: Its target is not known.

The J segment lost 4 bases and the V segment lost 5 bases, leaving 7 bases of the junction unmatched. Germline CDR1 is LGHNA and CDR2 is YSLEER. CDR3 length: 14 amino acids. The chain uses TRBV4-3 and TRBJ1-2, with TRBD1 matching over 7 bases. The source is a male donor in good health and CMV-seronegative. Sequenced material: PBMCs. The CDR3 loop reads CASSERTGTYGYTF. CDR3 coding DNA: TGCGCCAGCAGCGAACGGACAGGCACCTATGGCTACACCTTC.